This T cell receptor beta chain comes out of a study of shared clonotypes between healthy human individuals. The CDR3 extends over 15 amino acids. Per germline, CDR1 SGHVS and CDR2 FNYEAQ. V lost 5 bases and J lost 4; bases outside the gene matches: 8. Profiled with immunoSEQ multiplex PCR; TCRdb holds only in-frame clones, not every one. The data hold 400,000 to 500,000 clones, with around 78% observed a single time. The chain couples TRBV7-6 to TRBJ2-1; 7 bases agree with TRBD1. This TCR was sampled from a woman aged 40 to 50 in good health. Some clones in this sample may be carry-over from other donors' samples. Sequencing input: PBMCs. The CDR3 DNA is TGTGCCAGCAGCCGCGACAGGGCCACTTACAATGAGCAGTTCTTC. Protein product: CASSRDRATYNEQFF.